These T cell receptor beta chains were read from a single sample in a study of Graves' ophthalmopathy and Graves' hyperthyroidism. TCRdb re-analysed the multiplex PCR reads in MiXCR, keeping a single row per CDR3 protein. This repertoire shows about half a million distinct CDR3 sequences, about 15% found once; its top ten account for about 10%. Sequencing input: blood. Receptors originate from a young woman with Graves' ophthalmopathy. Both conserved end residues are part of each CDR3. A D gene is named only where the DNA matches it firmly. Clone size is not always given. Where it is, it says once, few, many or a class for expanded clones.

J gene: TRBJ2-4; clone size: many; V gene: TRBV20-1; D gene: TRBD2; CDR3 DNA: TGCAGTGCTAGAGATGTAGCGGGCGTAGCCAAAAACATTCAGTACTTC; CDR3 protein: CSARDVAGVAKNIQYF
J gene: TRBJ2-6; clone size: many; V gene: TRBV6-1; D gene: .; CDR3 DNA: TGTGCCAGCAACCCTTTTAACTCTGGGGCCAACGTCCTGACTTTC; CDR3 protein: CASNPFNSGANVLTF
J gene: TRBJ2-5; clone size: many; V gene: TRBV18; D gene: .; CDR3 DNA: TGTGCCAGCTCACCACCGTCCCAGGGAAAAGAGACCCAGTACTTC; CDR3 protein: CASSPPSQGKETQYF
J gene: TRBJ1-6; clone size: .; V gene: TRBV12-3/TRBV12-4; D gene: .; CDR3 DNA: TGTGCCAGCCGGGACGCCCTTAATTCACCCCTCCACTTT; CDR3 protein: CASRDALNSPLHF
J gene: TRBJ2-7; clone size: many; V gene: TRBV20-1; D gene: .; CDR3 DNA: TGCAGTGCTAGCGTCAGTTCTTCCTACGAGCAGTACTTC; CDR3 protein: CSASVSSSYEQYF
J gene: TRBJ2-5; clone size: many; V gene: TRBV28; D gene: .; CDR3 DNA: TGTGCCTCCGAAGGCCACGGACAACCGAGGGAGACCCAGTACTTC; CDR3 protein: CASEGHGQPRETQYF
J gene: TRBJ1-1; clone size: many; V gene: TRBV30; D gene: .; CDR3 DNA: TGTGCCTGGAGTCATACTTCACACACTGAAGCTTTCTTT; CDR3 protein: CAWSHTSHTEAFF
J gene: TRBJ1-5; clone size: .; V gene: TRBV12-3/TRBV12-4; D gene: .; CDR3 DNA: TGTGCCAGCCGCCTGGGGCTCGACGGGTTCAATCAGCCCCAGCATTTT; CDR3 protein: CASRLGLDGFNQPQHF
J gene: TRBJ2-5; clone size: many; V gene: TRBV7-9; D gene: .; CDR3 DNA: TGTGCCAGCAGCGGTCCGAGCGCAAGGGAGACCCAGTACTTC; CDR3 protein: CASSGPSARETQYF
J gene: TRBJ1-5; clone size: many; V gene: TRBV7-3; D gene: .; CDR3 DNA: TGTGCCGGTGGGGGCGCGGAGGATAGTCAGCCCCAGCATTTT; CDR3 protein: CAGGGAEDSQPQHF
J gene: TRBJ1-1; clone size: many; V gene: TRBV28; D gene: TRBD1; CDR3 DNA: TGTGCCAGCAAGGACAGGGGGCTTACTGAAGCTTTCTTT; CDR3 protein: CASKDRGLTEAFF
J gene: TRBJ2-2; clone size: few; V gene: TRBV4-1; D gene: .; CDR3 DNA: TGCGCCAGCAGCCGACCCTCGGGCGGGCCCGGGGAGCTGTTTTTT; CDR3 protein: CASSRPSGGPGELFF
J gene: TRBJ2-6; clone size: few; V gene: TRBV6-1; D gene: .; CDR3 DNA: TGTGCCAGCAGTGAGGGACACTTTGGGGCCAACGTTCTGACTTTC; CDR3 protein: CASSEGHFGANVLTF
J gene: TRBJ1-1; clone size: .; V gene: TRBV7-2; D gene: TRBD1; CDR3 DNA: TGTGCCAGCAGCCAGCCGGACAGGGCCACTGAAGCTTTCTTT; CDR3 protein: CASSQPDRATEAFF
J gene: TRBJ1-1; clone size: many; V gene: TRBV5-1; D gene: .; CDR3 DNA: TGCGCCAGCAGCTTGGAGGGCAGGTGGAACACTGAAGCTTTCTTT; CDR3 protein: CASSLEGRWNTEAFF
J gene: TRBJ2-7; clone size: many; V gene: TRBV10-3; D gene: TRBD2; CDR3 DNA: TGTGCCATCAGTGAGGCTAAAAGCGGGAGGGCCGACGAGCAGTACTTC; CDR3 protein: CAISEAKSGRADEQYF
J gene: TRBJ2-7; clone size: many; V gene: TRBV30; D gene: TRBD2; CDR3 DNA: TGTGCCTGGACTAGCGGCTCCTACGAGCAGTACTTC; CDR3 protein: CAWTSGSYEQYF
J gene: TRBJ1-1; clone size: many; V gene: TRBV28; D gene: TRBD1; CDR3 DNA: TGTGCCAGCAGTCACCCAGGGGGCAGCGCTGAAGCTTTCTTT; CDR3 protein: CASSHPGGSAEAFF
J gene: TRBJ1-5; clone size: many; V gene: TRBV27; D gene: .; CDR3 DNA: TGTGCCAGCAGCCCCGAACTTAATCAGCCCCAGCATTTT; CDR3 protein: CASSPELNQPQHF
J gene: TRBJ1-5; clone size: many; V gene: TRBV11-2; D gene: TRBD1; CDR3 DNA: TGTGCCAGCAGCCCAGGGGGACAGGGCTTCAATCAGCCCCAGCATTTT; CDR3 protein: CASSPGGQGFNQPQHF
J gene: TRBJ2-7; clone size: many; V gene: TRBV10-2; D gene: .; CDR3 DNA: TGCGCCAGCAGTATGGAACAGGGAGTCCACGAGCAGTACTTC; CDR3 protein: CASSMEQGVHEQYF
J gene: TRBJ2-5; clone size: .; V gene: TRBV20-1; D gene: TRBD2; CDR3 DNA: TGCAGTGCTACCCCCCCCCTAGCGGGGATCCAAGAGACCCAGTACTTC; CDR3 protein: CSATPPLAGIQETQYF
J gene: TRBJ2-7; clone size: many; V gene: TRBV30; D gene: .; CDR3 DNA: TGTGCCTGGAGGGGCCCCCCATCCGAGCAGTACTTC; CDR3 protein: CAWRGPPSEQYF
J gene: TRBJ2-7; clone size: few; V gene: TRBV11-2; D gene: .; CDR3 DNA: TGTGCCAGCAGCCCCGGGCGGCTGCAGTACTTC; CDR3 protein: CASSPGRLQYF
J gene: TRBJ2-2; clone size: many; V gene: TRBV6-4; D gene: TRBD1; CDR3 DNA: TGTGCCAGCAGTCGGGGACAGGGGGCCAAGAACACCGGGGAGCTGTTTTTT; CDR3 protein: CASSRGQGAKNTGELFF
J gene: TRBJ2-5; clone size: many; V gene: TRBV10-3; D gene: .; CDR3 DNA: TGTGCCATCAGTGAGTCGGGCAGTCGGGAGACCCAGTACTTC; CDR3 protein: CAISESGSRETQYF
J gene: TRBJ2-2; clone size: .; V gene: TRBV30; D gene: .; CDR3 DNA: TGTGCCTGGAGTGCCACTTCTAGCGCCGGGGAGCTGTTTTTT; CDR3 protein: CAWSATSSAGELFF
J gene: TRBJ1-1; clone size: many; V gene: TRBV11-2; D gene: .; CDR3 DNA: TGTGCCAGCAGCTTAGTCTGGCAGGGGAACACTGAAGCTTTCTTT; CDR3 protein: CASSLVWQGNTEAFF
J gene: TRBJ1-2; clone size: many; V gene: TRBV9; D gene: .; CDR3 DNA: TGTGCCAGCAGCGTAGGGACGGTCTTTAACTATGGCTACACCTTC; CDR3 protein: CASSVGTVFNYGYTF